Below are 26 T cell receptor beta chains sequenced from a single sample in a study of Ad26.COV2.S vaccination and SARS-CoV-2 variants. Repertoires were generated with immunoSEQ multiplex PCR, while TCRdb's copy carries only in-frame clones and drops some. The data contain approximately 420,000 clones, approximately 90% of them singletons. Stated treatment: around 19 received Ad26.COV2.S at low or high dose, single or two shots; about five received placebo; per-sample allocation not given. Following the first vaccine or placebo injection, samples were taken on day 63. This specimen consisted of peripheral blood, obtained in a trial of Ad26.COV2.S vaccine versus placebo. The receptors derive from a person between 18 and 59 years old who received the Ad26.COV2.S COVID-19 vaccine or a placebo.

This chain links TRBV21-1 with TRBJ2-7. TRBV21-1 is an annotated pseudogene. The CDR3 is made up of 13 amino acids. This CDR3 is CASSPFGRDEQYF. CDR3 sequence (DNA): TGTGCCAGCAGCCCCTTCGGTAGGGACGAGCAGTACTTC.

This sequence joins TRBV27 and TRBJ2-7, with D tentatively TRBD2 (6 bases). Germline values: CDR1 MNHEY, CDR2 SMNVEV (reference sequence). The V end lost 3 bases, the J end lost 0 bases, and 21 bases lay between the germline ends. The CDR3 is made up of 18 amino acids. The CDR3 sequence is CASSFPFGGIRSSYEQYF. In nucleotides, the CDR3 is TGTGCCAGCAGTTTCCCCTTTGGGGGGATACGGAGCTCCTACGAGCAGTACTTC.

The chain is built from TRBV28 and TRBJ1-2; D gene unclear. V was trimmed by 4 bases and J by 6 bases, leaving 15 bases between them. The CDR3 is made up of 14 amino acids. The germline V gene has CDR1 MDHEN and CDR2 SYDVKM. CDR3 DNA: TGTGCCAGCAGTTCACAAGGGAAGATTGATGGCTACACCTTC. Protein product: CASSSQGKIDGYTF.

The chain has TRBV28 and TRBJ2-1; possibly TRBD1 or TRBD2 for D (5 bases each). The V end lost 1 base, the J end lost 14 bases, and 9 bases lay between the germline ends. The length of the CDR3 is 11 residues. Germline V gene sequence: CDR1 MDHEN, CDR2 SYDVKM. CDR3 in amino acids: CASSLSWGKFF. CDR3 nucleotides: TGTGCCAGCAGTTTATCCTGGGGGAAGTTCTTC.

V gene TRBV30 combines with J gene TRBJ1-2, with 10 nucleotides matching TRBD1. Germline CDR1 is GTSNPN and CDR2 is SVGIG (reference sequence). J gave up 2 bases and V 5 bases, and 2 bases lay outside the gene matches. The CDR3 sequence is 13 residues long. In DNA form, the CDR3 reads TGTGCCTGGGTGACAGGGGGCAACTATGGCTACACCTTC. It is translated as CAWVTGGNYGYTF.

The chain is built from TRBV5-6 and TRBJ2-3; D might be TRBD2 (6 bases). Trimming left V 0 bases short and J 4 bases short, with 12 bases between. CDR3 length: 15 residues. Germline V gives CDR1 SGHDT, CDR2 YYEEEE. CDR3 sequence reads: CASSLVTGDADTQYF. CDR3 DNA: TGTGCCAGCAGCTTGGTTACGGGGGATGCAGATACGCAGTATTTT.

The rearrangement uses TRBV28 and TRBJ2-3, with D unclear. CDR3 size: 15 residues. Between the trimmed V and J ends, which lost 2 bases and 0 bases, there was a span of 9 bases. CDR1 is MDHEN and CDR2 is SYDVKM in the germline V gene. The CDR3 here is CASSLGVASTDTQYF. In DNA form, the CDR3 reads TGTGCCAGCAGTTTAGGGGTGGCTAGCACAGATACGCAGTATTTT. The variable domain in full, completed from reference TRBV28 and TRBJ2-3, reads DVKVTQSSRYLVKRTGEKVFLECVQDMDHENMFWYRQDPGLGLRLIYFSYDVKMKEKGDIPEGYSVSREKKERFSLILESASTNQTSMYLCASSLGVASTDTQYFGPGTRLTVL.

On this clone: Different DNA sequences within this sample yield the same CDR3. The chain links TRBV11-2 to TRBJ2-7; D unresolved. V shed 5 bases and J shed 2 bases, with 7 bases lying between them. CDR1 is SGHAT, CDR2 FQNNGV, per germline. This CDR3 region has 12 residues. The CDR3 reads CASSPGPYEQYF. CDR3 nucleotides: TGTGCCAGCAGCCCCGGTCCCTACGAGCAGTACTTC.

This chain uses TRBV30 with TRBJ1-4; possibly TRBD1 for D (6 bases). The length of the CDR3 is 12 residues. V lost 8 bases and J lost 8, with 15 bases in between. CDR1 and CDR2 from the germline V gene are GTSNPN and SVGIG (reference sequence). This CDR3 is CATHRDVEKLFF. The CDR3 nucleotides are TGTGCCACACACAGGGATGTCGAAAAACTGTTTTTT.

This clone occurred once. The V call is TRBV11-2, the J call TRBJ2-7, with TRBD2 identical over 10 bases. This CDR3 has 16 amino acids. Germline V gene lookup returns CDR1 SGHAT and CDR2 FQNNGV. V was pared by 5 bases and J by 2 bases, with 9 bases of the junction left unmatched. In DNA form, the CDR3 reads TGTGCCAGCAGCCCACGGCTAGCGGGGGCAGCCTACGAGCAGTACTTC. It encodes CASSPRLAGAAYEQYF.

CDR3 sequence: CASSFGGETQYF. CDR3 sequence (DNA): TGTGCCAGCAGCTTTGGGGGAGAGACCCAGTACTTC. V and J are TRBV7-2 and TRBJ2-5; D tentatively reads TRBD1 or TRBD2 (5 bases each). CDR1 SGHTA and CDR2 FQGNSA come from the germline V gene. The CDR3 contains 12 residues. Deletions cut 3 bases from V and 4 bases from J, with 6 bases between.

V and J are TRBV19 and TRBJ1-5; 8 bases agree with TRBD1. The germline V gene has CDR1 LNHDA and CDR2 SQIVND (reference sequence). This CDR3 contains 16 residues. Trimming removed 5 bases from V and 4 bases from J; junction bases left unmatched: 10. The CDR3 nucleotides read TGTGCCAGTAGTCCCCCGGACAGGGCTGCAAATCAGCCCCAGCATTTT. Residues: CASSPPDRAANQPQHF.

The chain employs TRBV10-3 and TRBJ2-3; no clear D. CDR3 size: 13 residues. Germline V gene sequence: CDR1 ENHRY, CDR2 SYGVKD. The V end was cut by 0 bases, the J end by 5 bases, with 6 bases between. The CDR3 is CAISESKGDTQYF. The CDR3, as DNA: TGTGCCATCAGTGAGTCGAAGGGAGATACGCAGTATTTT.

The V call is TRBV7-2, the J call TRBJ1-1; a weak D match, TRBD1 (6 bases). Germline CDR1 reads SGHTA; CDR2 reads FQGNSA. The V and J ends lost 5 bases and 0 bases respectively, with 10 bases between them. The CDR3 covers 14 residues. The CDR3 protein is CASSLTGLNTEAFF. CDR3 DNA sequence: TGTGCCAGCAGCCTGACAGGTCTGAACACTGAAGCTTTCTTT. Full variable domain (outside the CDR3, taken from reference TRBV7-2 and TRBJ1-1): GAGVSQSPSNKVTEKGKDVELRCDPISGHTALYWYRQSLGQGLEFLIYFQGNSAPDKSGLPSDRFSAERTGGSVSTLTIQRTQQEDSAVYLCASSLTGLNTEAFFGQGTRLTVV.

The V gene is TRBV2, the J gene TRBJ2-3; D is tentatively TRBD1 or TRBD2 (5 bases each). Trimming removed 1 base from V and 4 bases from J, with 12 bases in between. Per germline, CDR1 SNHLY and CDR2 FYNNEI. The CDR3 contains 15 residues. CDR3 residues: CASSEGRRGADTQYF. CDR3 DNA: TGTGCCAGCAGTGAAGGTAGAAGGGGAGCAGATACGCAGTATTTT.

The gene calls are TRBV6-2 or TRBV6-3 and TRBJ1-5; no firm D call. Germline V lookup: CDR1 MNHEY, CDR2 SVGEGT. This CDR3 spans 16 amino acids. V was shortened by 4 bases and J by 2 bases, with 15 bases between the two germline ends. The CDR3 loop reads CASSLRYPAGNQPQHF. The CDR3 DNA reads TGTGCCAGCAGTTTGCGATATCCGGCTGGCAATCAGCCCCAGCATTTT.

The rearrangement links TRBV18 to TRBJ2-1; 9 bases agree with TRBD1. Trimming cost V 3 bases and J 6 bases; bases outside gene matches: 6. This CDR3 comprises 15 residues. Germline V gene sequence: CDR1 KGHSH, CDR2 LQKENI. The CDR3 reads CASSPGQGSLNEQFF. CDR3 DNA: TGTGCCAGCTCACCGGGACAGGGATCCCTCAATGAGCAGTTCTTC.

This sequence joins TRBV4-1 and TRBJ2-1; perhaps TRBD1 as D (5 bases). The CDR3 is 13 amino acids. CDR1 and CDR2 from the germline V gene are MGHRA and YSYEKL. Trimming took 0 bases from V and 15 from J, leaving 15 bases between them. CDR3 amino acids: CASSQDWGSSGFF. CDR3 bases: TGCGCCAGCAGCCAAGATTGGGGCAGTTCAGGGTTCTTC.

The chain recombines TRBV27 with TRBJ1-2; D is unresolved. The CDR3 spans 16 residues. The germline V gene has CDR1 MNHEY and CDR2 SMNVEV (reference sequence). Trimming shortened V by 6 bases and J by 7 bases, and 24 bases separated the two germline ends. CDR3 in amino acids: CASSYTTDAWAGGYTF. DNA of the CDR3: TGTGCCAGCAGCTACACTACTGACGCCTGGGCGGGTGGCTACACCTTC.

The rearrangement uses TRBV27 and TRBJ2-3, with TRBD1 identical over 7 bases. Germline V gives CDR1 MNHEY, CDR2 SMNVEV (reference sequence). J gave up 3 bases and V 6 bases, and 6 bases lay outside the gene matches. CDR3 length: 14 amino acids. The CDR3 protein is CASSGQGVTDTQYF. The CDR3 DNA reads TGTGCCAGCAGCGGGCAGGGGGTGACAGATACGCAGTATTTT.

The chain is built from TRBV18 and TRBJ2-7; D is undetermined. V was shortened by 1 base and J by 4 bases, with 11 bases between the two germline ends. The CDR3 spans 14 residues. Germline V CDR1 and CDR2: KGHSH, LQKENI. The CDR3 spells CASSPQWADYEQYF. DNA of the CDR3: TGTGCCAGCTCACCACAATGGGCAGATTACGAGCAGTACTTC.

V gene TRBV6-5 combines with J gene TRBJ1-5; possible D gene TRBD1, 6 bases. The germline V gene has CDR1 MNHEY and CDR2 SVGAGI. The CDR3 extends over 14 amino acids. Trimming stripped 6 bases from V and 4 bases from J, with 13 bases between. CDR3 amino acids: CASRKHTGNQPQHF. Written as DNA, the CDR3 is TGTGCCAGCAGGAAACACACAGGGAATCAGCCCCAGCATTTT.

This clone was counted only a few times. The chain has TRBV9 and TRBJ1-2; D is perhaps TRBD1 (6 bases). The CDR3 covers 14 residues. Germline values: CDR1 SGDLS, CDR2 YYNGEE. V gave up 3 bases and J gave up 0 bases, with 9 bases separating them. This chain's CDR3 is CASSGTAANYGYTF. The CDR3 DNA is TGTGCCAGCAGCGGGACAGCCGCTAACTATGGCTACACCTTC.

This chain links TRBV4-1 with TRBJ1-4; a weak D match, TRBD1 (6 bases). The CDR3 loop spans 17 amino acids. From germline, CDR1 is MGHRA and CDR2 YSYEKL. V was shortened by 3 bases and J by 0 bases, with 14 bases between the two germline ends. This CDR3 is CASSHHVGQPTNEKLFF. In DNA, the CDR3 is TGCGCCAGCAGCCACCACGTCGGACAGCCAACTAATGAAAAACTGTTTTTT.

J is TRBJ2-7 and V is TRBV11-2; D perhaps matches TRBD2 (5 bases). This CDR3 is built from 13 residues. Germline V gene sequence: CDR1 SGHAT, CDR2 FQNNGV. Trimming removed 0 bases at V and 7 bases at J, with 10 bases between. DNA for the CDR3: TGTGCCAGCAGCTTAGATTGGAGGATGGAGCAGTACTTC. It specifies CASSLDWRMEQYF.

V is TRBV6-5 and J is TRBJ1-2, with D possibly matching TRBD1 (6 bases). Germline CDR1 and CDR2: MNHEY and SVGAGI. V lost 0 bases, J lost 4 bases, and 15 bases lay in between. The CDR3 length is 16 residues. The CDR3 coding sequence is TGTGCCAGCAGTTACTCGAGTGGGGGCCCCTTCTATGGCTACACCTTC. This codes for CASSYSSGGPFYGYTF.